This TCR beta chain emerged from a study of T-cell reconstitution after alpha-beta-depleted transplantation in children. Overall study findings and caveats: Approximately two months post-transplant, alpha-beta T cells reportedly originated from several hundred expanded graft clones.

Preparation of the TCRbeta library involved a method that used unique molecular identifiers. Via MiXCR, TCRdb re-called the PCR reads, giving one row per CDR3 protein. The sample has about 500,000 distinct CDR3 sequences; 11% are singletons. This clonotype was observed a handful of times. Its antigen is undetermined. CDR3 length: 15 amino acids. The germline V gene encodes CDR1 MDHEN and CDR2 SYDVKM. V lost 4 bases and J 3 bases, leaving 16 bases between the germline ends. The TCR was taken from a female patient between 2 and 15 years old who had a stem cell transplant for aplastic anemia, so the T cells may come from the graft donor. The material sequenced was PBMCs, mostly from graft donor cells, taken 180 days after TCRalphabeta/CD19-depleted stem cell transplant. The rearrangement links TRBV28 to TRBJ2-7; possible D gene TRBD1, 6 bases. CDR3 coding DNA: TGTGCCAGCAGTTCTCGAGGGACATATGACTACGAGCAGTACTTC. Translation: CASSSRGTYDYEQYF.